Below are 19 T cell receptor beta chains sequenced from a single sample in a study of beta chain features in type 1 diabetes. Every bit of the isolated RNA underwent reverse transcription, so sequencing read expressed TCRB transcripts. Data came from immunoSEQ multiplex PCR; TCRdb stores just in-frame clones and leaves some out. This table has tens of thousands of clones, 40% to 60% appearing once. General study points: Among patients with Type 1 diabetes, TCRB CDR3s were moderately but significantly shorter in every one of the four CD4+ subsets.

These TCRs are of unknown antigen specificity. The specimen was stem cell memory CD4+ T cells from blood. The source of these receptors is a man younger than 40 with type 1 diabetes.

A few counts support this clone. The chain recombines TRBV7-9 with TRBJ2-7; unclear D gene. There are 12 residues in the CDR3. The V and J ends lost 1 base and 3 bases respectively, with 4 bases between them. Per the germline V gene, CDR1 is SEHNR and CDR2 is FQNEAQ (reference sequence). The CDR3 DNA sequence: TGTGCCAGCAGCTTAGACTTCTACGAGCAGTACTTC. It is translated as CASSLDFYEQYF.

CDR3 loop: CASTHQGYSYEQYF. CDR3 sequence (DNA): TGTGCCAGCACGCATCAGGGCTACTCCTACGAGCAGTACTTC. The chain has TRBV21-1 and TRBJ2-7; the table gives TRBD1 as D, unverified against the DNA. TRBV21-1 is recorded as a pseudogene. There are 14 residues in the CDR3.

The gene calls are TRBV7-9 and TRBJ2-3; D ambiguous. The V and J ends lost 5 bases and 4 bases respectively, with 19 bases between them. The CDR3 runs 16 residues. Germline-derived CDR1 and CDR2 are SEHNR and FQNEAQ (reference sequence). The CDR3 is CASSPQDPQVADTQYF. Written as DNA, the CDR3 is TGTGCCAGCAGCCCCCAGGATCCTCAGGTCGCAGATACGCAGTATTTT.

The chain recombines TRBV11-2 with TRBJ2-5; D is undetermined. The germline CDR1 and CDR2 sequences are SGHAT and FQNNGV. The V gene lost 5 bases and the J gene lost 5 bases, with 9 bases spanning the gap. This CDR3 has 12 amino acids. The CDR3 reads CASSPARETQYF. CDR3 DNA: TGTGCCAGCAGCCCGGCGAGGGAGACCCAGTACTTC. Based on the CDR3 plus reference TRBV11-2 and TRBJ2-5, the full variable domain is EAGVAQSPRYKIIEKRQSVAFWCNPISGHATLYWYQQILGQGPKLLIQFQNNGVVDDSQLPKDRFSAERLKGVDSTLKIQPAKLEDSAVYLCASSPARETQYFGPGTRLLVL.

This clone was picked up a small number of times. This chain joins TRBV12-5 and TRBJ2-7; 8 bases align to TRBD1. Losses at the gene ends were 0 bases for V and 7 bases for J; bases not matched to a gene: 8. The germline CDR1 and CDR2 sequences are LGHNT and FRNRAP. The CDR3 is 15 amino acids. DNA of the CDR3: TGTGCTAGTGGTTTGGTACTGGGACAGGCAGGGGAGCAGTACTTC. Its protein product is CASGLVLGQAGEQYF.

The rearrangement links TRBV19 to TRBJ1-1, with D possibly matching TRBD1 (6 bases). The V gene lost 3 bases and the J gene lost 7 bases, with 12 bases spanning the gap. This CDR3 region has 13 residues. CDR1 is LNHDA and CDR2 is SQIVND in the germline V gene (reference sequence). Written as DNA, the CDR3 is TGTGCCAGTAGTATGTGGGGGCTTGATGAAGCTTTCTTT. Translating it yields CASSMWGLDEAFF.

The chain carries TRBV6-1 and TRBJ2-2, with TRBD1 as a possible D gene (5 bases). V was shortened by 7 bases and J by 1 base, with 13 bases between the two germline ends. The CDR3 is made up of 15 amino acids. CDR1 is MNHNS, CDR2 SASEGT, per germline. As DNA, the CDR3 is TGTGCCAGCATAGGGGCAGGAAGGAACACCGGGGAGCTGTTTTTT. Translated, it gives CASIGAGRNTGELFF.

The chain couples TRBV14 to TRBJ1-3, with D hard to call. CDR3 length: 13 residues. Trimming took 4 bases from V and 4 from J, leaving 8 bases between them. Germline-derived CDR1 and CDR2 are SGHDN and FVKESK. The CDR3, as DNA: TGTGCCAGCAGCCTATCCCCCGGAAACACCATATATTTT. This sequence encodes CASSLSPGNTIYF.

This clone was seen only a few times. This rearrangement joins TRBV11-2 to TRBJ2-1, with 12 nucleotides matching TRBD2. The CDR3 totals 14 residues. The V segment lost 5 bases and the J segment 7 bases; nucleotides outside the gene matches: 3. CDR1 is SGHAT, CDR2 FQNNGV, per germline. The CDR3 DNA sequence: TGTGCCAGCAGCCATGGGACTAGCGGGAATGAGCAGTTCTTC. Translation: CASSHGTSGNEQFF.

This clone was counted a few times. CDR3 amino acids: CASNREPNEKLFF. DNA of the CDR3: TGTGCCAGCAACAGAGAGCCTAATGAAAAACTGTTTTTT. The gene calls are TRBV2 and TRBJ1-4; D remains ambiguous. Trimming pared 7 bases from V and 3 bases from J, leaving 9 bases between. The CDR3 covers 13 residues. Germline loops: CDR1 SNHLY, CDR2 FYNNEI.

The chain is built from TRBV7-9 and TRBJ1-2, with a weak D call TRBD1 (6 bases). The germline CDR1 and CDR2 sequences are SEHNR and FQNEAQ (reference sequence). CDR3 size: 16 residues. The germline V and J ends were trimmed by 2 bases and 7 bases, with 20 bases remaining between them. CDR3 sequence: CASSLSWRQVLSGYTF. CDR3 in DNA: TGTGCCAGCAGCTTATCTTGGCGACAGGTTTTATCTGGCTACACCTTC.

The chain carries TRBV6-1 and TRBJ1-3; D uncertain. With 3 bases removed from V and 1 base from J, the gap between germline ends came to 7 bases. Germline loops: CDR1 MNHNS, CDR2 SASEGT. The length of the CDR3 is 14 residues. This CDR3 is CASSDRFSGNTIYF. The CDR3 region has the DNA TGTGCCAGCAGTGACAGGTTTTCTGGAAACACCATATATTTT.

The J gene is TRBJ2-1, the V gene TRBV9, with 9 bases lining up with TRBD2. The germline CDR1 and CDR2 sequences are SGDLS and YYNGEE. V lost 1 base, J lost 1 base, and 6 bases stayed unmatched. The CDR3 sequence is 17 residues long. The CDR3 protein is CASSVNSLAGSYNEQFF. The CDR3 DNA follows: TGTGCCAGCAGCGTAAACTCTCTAGCGGGATCCTACAATGAGCAGTTCTTC.

The V call is TRBV7-9, the J call TRBJ2-2; 7 positions match TRBD2. This CDR3 spans 16 amino acids. V shed 7 bases, J shed 0 bases, and the junction held 8 bases outside the gene matches. Looked up from germline, CDR1 is SEHNR and CDR2 is FQNEAQ (reference sequence). CDR3 bases: TGTGCCAGCACCGAAATGGGACTATCGAACACCGGGGAGCTGTTTTTT. It translates to CASTEMGLSNTGELFF.

This clone was picked up one time. The chain links TRBV6-5 to TRBJ2-2; D gene uncertain. CDR3 length: 14 amino acids. V was shortened by 7 bases and J by 1 base, with 10 bases between the two germline ends. In germline, CDR1 is MNHEY, CDR2 SVGAGI. In DNA form, the CDR3 reads TGTGCCAGCACCCCACGGAGGAACACCGGGGAGCTGTTTTTT. It is translated as CASTPRRNTGELFF.

The CDR3 region is CASSDTGADTQYF. CDR3 DNA sequence: TGTGCCAGCAGTGATACAGGGGCAGATACGCAGTATTTT. The chain carries TRBV6-6 and TRBJ2-3; 7 bases are shared with TRBD1. V was pared by 5 bases and J by 4 bases, with 3 bases of the junction left unmatched. The CDR3 length is 13 residues. Per germline, CDR1 MNHNY and CDR2 SVGAGI (reference sequence).

CDR3: CASSLVPGQGAQETQYF. The CDR3 bases are TGTGCCAGCAGCTTAGTACCCGGACAGGGCGCACAAGAGACCCAGTACTTC. The chain uses TRBV7-6 and TRBJ2-5; TRBD1 matches 8 bases. The V and J ends lost 1 base and 2 bases, in that order; junction bases with no gene match: 9. The CDR3 is 17 residues long. Per germline, CDR1 SGHVS and CDR2 FNYEAQ.

There are a few counts of this clone. The rearrangement joins TRBV29-1 to TRBJ1-1; TRBD1 matches at 11 bases. The CDR3 runs to 17 residues. Germline CDR1 SQVTM, CDR2 ANQGSEA. The ends lost 5 bases at V and 4 bases at J; junction bases unmatched: 15. CDR3 amino acids: CSVYILRTGGTGTEAFF. DNA of the CDR3: TGCAGCGTTTACATACTACGGACAGGGGGCACGGGCACTGAAGCTTTCTTT.

This chain connects TRBV7-7 to TRBJ2-1; 8 nucleotides agree with TRBD2. The germline V gene encodes CDR1 SSHAT and CDR2 FNYEAQ (reference sequence). The trim removed 1 base at V and 1 base at J, leaving 3 bases unmatched. The CDR3 runs 16 residues. CDR3 residues: CASSLGAGGSYNEQFF. CDR3 coding DNA: TGTGCCAGCAGCTTAGGGGCGGGAGGTTCCTACAATGAGCAGTTCTTC. The full variable domain, its missing parts supplied by reference TRBV7-7 and TRBJ2-1, is GAGVSQSPRYKVTKRGQDVTLRCDPISSHATLYWYQQALGQGPEFLTYFNYEAQPDKSGLPSDRFSAERPEGSISTLTIQRTEQRDSAMYRCASSLGAGGSYNEQFFGPGTRLTVL.